Detailed here is one TCR beta chain. Its antigen is not known. Because the CDR3's place on the DNA is in doubt, the DNA is left out and the CDR3 is given as listed by TCRdb. iRepertoire HTBI primers and Arm-PCR of CDR3 regions built TCR beta libraries. TCRdb reprocessed the multiplex PCR reads via MiXCR and lists one record per CDR3 protein. This sample carries 250,000 to 400,000 distinct CDR3 sequences, about 20% of them seen once, and the ten largest clones take around 37%. This sample was included in a study of regulatory T cells in long-lasting Graves disease. The CDR3 numbers 13 amino acids, ends counted. The germline CDR1 and CDR2 sequences are GTSNPN and SVGIG (reference sequence). Broader study findings: With a few thousand shared public clonotypes, persistent patients exceeded new patients, who shared more than 900.

Time point defined: newly diagnosed GD, antithyroid drugs for less than 3 months. From RNA extracted from PBMCs, the TCR library was made. This chain connects TRBV30 to TRBJ1-1; whether TRBD1, the table's D call, matches the DNA was not checked. This clonotype was sampled from a female donor with Graves disease. The sample was peripheral blood mononuclear cells (PBMCs), taken at new diagnosis, from a patient treated with antithyroid drugs. The CDR3 protein is CAWGQGADTEALF.